A single sample gave rise to the 24 T cell receptor beta chains below, sequenced in a study of blood T cell repertoires in COVID-19. Here immunoSEQ multiplex PCR was the method, and the copy in TCRdb shows in-frame clones only, minus some. Altogether more than 350,000 clones are present, 80% to 90% being singletons, with the ten largest covering around 9.3%. Sequenced material: peripheral blood. These receptors were obtained from a woman between 25 and 40 years old with COVID-19, enrolled during active disease.

V is TRBV18 and J is TRBJ2-1, with TRBD2 matching 8 bases. CDR3 length: 15 amino acids. The J segment lost 9 bases and the V segment lost 0 bases, leaving 7 bases of the junction unmatched. The V gene's germline CDR1 is KGHSH and CDR2 LQKENI. CDR3 nucleotide sequence: TGTGCCAGCTCACCACCGACGGGAGGGGTCGGTGAGCAGTTCTTC. Its translation is CASSPPTGGVGEQFF.

The chain recombines TRBV5-6 with TRBJ2-1; TRBD1 agrees at 11 bases. The CDR3 extends over 16 amino acids. Looked up from germline, CDR1 is SGHDT and CDR2 is YYEEEE. V shed 0 bases and J 3 bases; nucleotides not matched to a gene: 2. The CDR3 protein is CASSLEGQGVYNEQFF. CDR3 nucleotide sequence: TGTGCCAGCAGCTTGGAGGGACAGGGGGTCTACAATGAGCAGTTCTTC.

This clone came up once. The V gene is TRBV7-7, the J gene TRBJ2-5; 8 bases match TRBD2. This CDR3 spans 12 amino acids. Germline V lookup: CDR1 SSHAT, CDR2 FNYEAQ (reference sequence). The chain's CDR3 is CARAGRDETQYF. CDR3 DNA sequence: TGTGCTAGGGCCGGGAGGGACGAGACCCAGTACTTC.

The chain has TRBV1 and TRBJ1-5; the DNA was not compared with TRBD1, the D call given in the table. TRBV1 has pseudogene status. The CDR3 has 19 amino acids. This CDR3 is CTSSQRRGQGRYSNQPQHF. For the CDR3, the DNA is TGCACCAGCAGCCAGAGGAGGGGACAGGGCCGATATAGCAATCAGCCCCAGCATTTT.

J is TRBJ2-3 and V is TRBV3-1 (or the pseudogene TRBV3-2); perhaps TRBD2 as D (5 bases). Looked up from germline, CDR1 is LGHDT and CDR2 is YNNKEL (reference sequence). The germline V and J ends were trimmed by 1 base and 3 bases, with 14 bases remaining between them. CDR3 size: 16 residues. The CDR3 DNA reads as TGTGCCAGCAGCCAAGTTGGTGGGAGTCCGACAGATACGCAGTATTTT. Its translation: CASSQVGGSPTDTQYF.

V usage is TRBV2 and J usage is TRBJ2-7; D remains ambiguous. Germline V CDR1 and CDR2: SNHLY, FYNNEI. Deletions cut 3 bases from V and 6 bases from J, with 18 bases between. The CDR3 has 15 amino acids. CDR3 loop: CASSDVTPLQVEQYF. The DNA for the CDR3 is TGTGCCAGCAGTGACGTCACCCCTTTGCAGGTCGAGCAGTACTTC.

V gene TRBV5-1 combines with J gene TRBJ1-5, with a possible D match to TRBD1 (6 bases). Germline CDR1 and CDR2: SGHRS and YFSETQ. The ends were cut back, 7 bases at V and 0 bases at J, with 11 bases in the middle. The CDR3 extends over 14 amino acids. The CDR3 nucleotides are TGCGCCAGCTCCCCAGGGGATAGCAATCAGCCCCAGCATTTT. As protein: CASSPGDSNQPQHF.

The chain combines TRBV28 with TRBJ1-1, with D possibly TRBD1 on 5 matching bases. The germline gives CDR1 MDHEN, CDR2 SYDVKM. V was trimmed by 6 bases and J by 1 base, leaving 9 bases between them. This CDR3 is 13 amino acids long. This CDR3 reads CASRPDRNTEAFF. CDR3 nucleotide sequence: TGTGCCAGCAGACCCGACAGGAACACTGAAGCTTTCTTT.

This chain connects TRBV4-2 to TRBJ1-4; 7 positions agree with TRBD1. The CDR3 is made up of 17 amino acids. Germline CDR1 LGHNA, CDR2 YNFKEQ. V was pared by 0 bases and J by 8 bases, with 12 bases of the junction left unmatched. The CDR3 protein is CASSQEGVQGKREKLFF. For the CDR3, the DNA is TGTGCCAGCAGCCAAGAGGGGGTACAGGGGAAGCGAGAAAAACTGTTTTTT.

J is TRBJ2-7 and V is TRBV19; a weak D match, TRBD1 (6 bases). This CDR3 has 14 amino acids. Germline values: CDR1 LNHDA, CDR2 SQIVND (reference sequence). The germline V and J ends were trimmed by 2 bases and 1 base, with 9 bases remaining between them. CDR3 DNA sequence: TGTGCCAGTAGTATAAGCCAGGGGTCCTACGAGCAGTACTTC. Protein: CASSISQGSYEQYF.

The chain couples TRBV5-1 to TRBJ2-1, with D perhaps matching TRBD1 (6 bases). V was cut by 2 bases and J by 1 base, with 7 bases left in between. The CDR3 covers 14 residues. Germline V lookup: CDR1 SGHRS, CDR2 YFSETQ. The CDR3 region has the DNA TGCGCCAGCAGCTTCGGGACATCCTACAATGAGCAGTTCTTC. This gives the protein CASSFGTSYNEQFF.

The chain recombines TRBV20-1 with TRBJ2-3; the match to TRBD2 covers 8 bases. CDR1 DFQATT and CDR2 SNEGSKA come from the germline V gene (reference sequence). The CDR3 length is 15 residues. V was clipped by 3 bases and J by 2 bases; unmatched bases: 7. CDR3 bases: TGCAGTGCTAGTACGGGAGGGGGAATCACAGATACGCAGTATTTT. Its protein product is CSASTGGGITDTQYF.

V and J are TRBV3-1 (or the pseudogene TRBV3-2) and TRBJ2-7; tentatively, D is TRBD1 (6 bases). Trimming removed 0 bases at V and 0 bases at J, with 12 bases between. CDR1 is LGHDT and CDR2 is YNNKEL in the germline V gene (reference sequence). The CDR3 has 16 residues. The CDR3 loop is CASSQDWSGDSYEQYF. In DNA form, the CDR3 reads TGTGCCAGCAGCCAAGATTGGTCAGGGGACTCCTACGAGCAGTACTTC.

The table lists this clone with a count of one. The J gene is TRBJ2-7, the V gene TRBV10-2, with TRBD1 matching 8 bases. V dropped 5 bases and J dropped 13; count of bases not matched to a gene: 10. There are 12 residues in the CDR3. Germline V gene sequence: CDR1 WSHSY, CDR2 SAAADI. CDR3 residues: CASSSQGARSYF. As DNA, the CDR3 is TGCGCCAGCAGTTCGCAGGGGGCTCGGTCATACTTC.

This chain joins TRBV5-1 and TRBJ1-5, with TRBD1 identical over 7 bases. CDR1 SGHRS and CDR2 YFSETQ come from the germline V gene. This CDR3 contains 15 residues. Trimming at V came to 4 bases and at J to 6 bases, leaving 10 bases not matched to a gene. DNA of the CDR3: TGCGCCAGCAGCGAAACTACAGGGGCGGGTCAGCCCCAGCATTTT. As protein: CASSETTGAGQPQHF.

CDR3 amino acids: CASSEIWVASSYNEQFF. The DNA for the CDR3 is TGTGCCAGCAGTGAGATATGGGTAGCGAGCTCCTACAATGAGCAGTTCTTC. The V call is TRBV25-1, the J call TRBJ2-1; TRBD2 is a possible D gene (5 bases). This CDR3 has 17 residues. Germline V gene sequence: CDR1 MGHDK, CDR2 SYGVNS. Between the trimmed V and J ends, which lost 3 bases and 0 bases, there was a span of 15 bases.

V and J are TRBV3-1 (or the pseudogene TRBV3-2) and TRBJ2-7, with D possibly being TRBD1 (5 bases). This CDR3 region has 14 residues. Looked up from germline, CDR1 is LGHDT and CDR2 is YNNKEL (reference sequence). V was cut by 5 bases and J by 0 bases, with 11 bases left in between. The CDR3 DNA sequence: TGTGCCAGCAGCGGCAGGGCGAGCTCCTACGAGCAGTACTTC. This codes for CASSGRASSYEQYF.

CDR3 DNA: TGTGCCAGCAGCTCGGGGGTCCCTGGAAACACCATATATTTT. It specifies CASSSGVPGNTIYF. The chain couples TRBV13 to TRBJ1-3; D perhaps matches TRBD1 (5 bases). There are 14 residues in the CDR3. V was clipped by 4 bases and J by 2 bases, with 9 bases between them. From germline, CDR1 is PRHDT and CDR2 FYEKMQ (reference sequence).

The gene calls are TRBV4-2 and TRBJ2-6; D is possibly TRBD2 (6 bases). Per germline, CDR1 LGHNA and CDR2 YNFKEQ. With 1 base removed from V and 0 bases from J, the gap between germline ends came to 16 bases. The CDR3 totals 19 residues. The CDR3 loop is CASSQVPGLGRSGANVLTF. Here the CDR3 DNA reads TGTGCCAGCAGCCAAGTACCGGGACTGGGCCGCTCTGGGGCCAACGTCCTGACTTTC.

This chain joins TRBV30 and TRBJ1-1, with D maybe TRBD1 (6 bases). Germline CDR1 and CDR2: GTSNPN and SVGIG (reference sequence). The length of the CDR3 is 13 residues. V dropped 4 bases and J dropped 5 bases, with 14 bases sitting between them. The CDR3 loop is CAWNRGGWTEAFF. CDR3 in DNA: TGTGCCTGGAATAGGGGGGGCTGGACTGAAGCTTTCTTT.

The chain joins TRBV27 to TRBJ2-7, with D possibly TRBD2 on 6 matching bases. V was trimmed by 2 bases and J by 0 bases, leaving 8 bases between them. The CDR3 extends over 14 amino acids. Germline lookup yields CDR1 MNHEY and CDR2 SMNVEV (reference sequence). CDR3: CASSLVGGSYEQYF. As DNA, the CDR3 is TGTGCCAGCAGTTTAGTGGGGGGCTCCTACGAGCAGTACTTC.

The V gene is TRBV9, the J gene TRBJ2-2; TRBD1 agrees at 8 bases. CDR1 SGDLS and CDR2 YYNGEE come from the germline V gene. The J segment lost 7 bases and the V segment lost 7 bases, leaving 6 bases of the junction unmatched. CDR3 length: 13 residues. The CDR3 nucleotides read TGTGCCAGCCGACGACAGGGGAGCGGGGAGCTGTTTTTT. Its protein is CASRRQGSGELFF.

This clone has more than one count but fewer than ten. The CDR3 spells CASNDRGSGYNEQFF. CDR3 DNA sequence: TGTGCCAGCAACGACAGGGGATCGGGTTACAATGAGCAGTTCTTC. The chain links TRBV6-5 to TRBJ2-1, with 8 bases identical to TRBD1. CDR3 length: 15 residues. CDR1 MNHEY and CDR2 SVGAGI come from the germline V gene. Germline trimming cut 7 bases from V and 4 bases from J; bases unmatched to any gene: 9.

CDR3 sequence: CATSGGPRGGYNEQFF. The DNA of the CDR3 is TGTGCCACCAGTGGAGGCCCCCGGGGTGGGTACAATGAGCAGTTCTTC. The chain recombines TRBV24-1 with TRBJ2-1, with D possibly TRBD2 on 5 matching bases. The ends were cut back, 5 bases at V and 4 bases at J, with 17 bases in the middle. The CDR3 runs to 16 residues. The V gene's germline CDR1 is KGHDR and CDR2 SFDVKD.